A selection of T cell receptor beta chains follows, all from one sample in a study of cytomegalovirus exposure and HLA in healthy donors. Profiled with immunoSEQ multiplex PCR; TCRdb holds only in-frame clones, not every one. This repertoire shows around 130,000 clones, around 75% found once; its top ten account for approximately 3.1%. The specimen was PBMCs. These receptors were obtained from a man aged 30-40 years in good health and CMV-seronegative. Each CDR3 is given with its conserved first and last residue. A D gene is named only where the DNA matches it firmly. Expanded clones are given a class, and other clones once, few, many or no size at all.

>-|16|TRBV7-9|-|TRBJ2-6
CASSSIGGSGANVLTF
TGTGCCAGCAGCTCCATCGGGGGCTCTGGGGCCAACGTCCTGACTTTC
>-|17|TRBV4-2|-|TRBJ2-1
CASSPLGGGASYNEQFF
TGTGCCAGCAGCCCCTTAGGAGGGGGGGCTTCCTACAATGAGCAGTTCTTC
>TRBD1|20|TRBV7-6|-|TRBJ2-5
CASSLVPSGQGARVQETQYF
TGTGCCAGCAGCTTAGTCCCCTCGGGACAGGGGGCGCGAGTGCAAGAGACCCAGTACTTC
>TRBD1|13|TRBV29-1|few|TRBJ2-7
CSVEGQGRGEQYF
TGCAGCGTCGAAGGACAGGGGAGGGGCGAGCAGTACTTC
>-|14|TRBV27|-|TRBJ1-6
CASTRREGNSPLHF
TGTGCCAGCACGAGGAGGGAGGGGAATTCACCCCTCCACTTT
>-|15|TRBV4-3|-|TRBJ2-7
CASSQGTGATYEQYF
TGCGCCAGCAGCCAAGGAACGGGAGCGACCTACGAGCAGTACTTC
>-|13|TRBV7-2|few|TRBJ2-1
CASSLGTFNEQFF
TGTGCCAGCAGCTTAGGGACTTTCAATGAGCAGTTCTTC
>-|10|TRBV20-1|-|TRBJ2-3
CSAPTDTQYF
TGCAGTGCCCCAACAGATACGCAGTATTTT
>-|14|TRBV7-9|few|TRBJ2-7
CASSTSSGAYEQYF
TGTGCCAGCAGCACATCCTCGGGGGCCTACGAGCAGTACTTC
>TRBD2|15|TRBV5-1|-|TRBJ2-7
CASSRASSGSYEQYF
TGCGCCAGCAGCCGGGCGTCTAGCGGCTCCTACGAGCAGTACTTC
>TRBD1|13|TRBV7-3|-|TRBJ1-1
CASMEGANTEAFF
TGTGCCAGCATGGAGGGGGCTAACACTGAAGCTTTCTTT
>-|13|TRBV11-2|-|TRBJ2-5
CASSRTGEETQYF
TGTGCCAGCAGTCGGACGGGGGAGGAGACCCAGTACTTC
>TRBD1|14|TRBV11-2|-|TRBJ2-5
CASSLGQGYETQYF
TGTGCCAGCAGCTTAGGACAGGGTTACGAGACCCAGTACTTC
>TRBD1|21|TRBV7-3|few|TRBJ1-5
CASSPRNGVPGQGLYNQPQHF
TGTGCCAGCAGCCCGCGTAATGGAGTTCCGGGACAGGGGCTTTACAATCAGCCCCAGCATTTT
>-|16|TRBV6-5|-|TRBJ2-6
CASSYSIAVGANVLTF
TGTGCCAGCAGTTACTCGATAGCAGTTGGGGCCAACGTCCTGACTTTC
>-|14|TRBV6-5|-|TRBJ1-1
CASRKLDRNTEAFF
TGTGCCAGCAGGAAACTCGACAGAAACACTGAAGCTTTCTTT
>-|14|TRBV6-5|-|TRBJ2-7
CASSYGSGPYEQYF
TGTGCCAGCAGTTACGGCAGTGGGCCTTACGAGCAGTACTTC
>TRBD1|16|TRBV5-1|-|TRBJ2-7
CASSVDGQGMFLKQYF
TGCGCCAGCAGCGTGGACGGACAGGGGATGTTCTTAAAGCAGTACTTC
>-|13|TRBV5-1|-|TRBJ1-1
CASSFEGDTEAFF
TGCGCCAGCAGCTTTGAGGGGGACACTGAAGCTTTCTTT
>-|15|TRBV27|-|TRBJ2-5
CASSLYAGNQETQYF
TGTGCCAGCAGTTTGTATGCGGGAAACCAAGAGACCCAGTACTTC
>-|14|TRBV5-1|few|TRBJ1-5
CASSLEADNQPQHF
TGCGCCAGCAGCTTGGAGGCGGACAATCAGCCCCAGCATTTT
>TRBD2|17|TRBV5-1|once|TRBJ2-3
CASTVAGALEETDTQYF
TGCGCCAGCACGGTAGCGGGAGCGCTTGAGGAGACAGATACGCAGTATTTT
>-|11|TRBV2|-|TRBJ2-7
CASSGSWEQYF
TGTGCCAGCAGTGGGAGTTGGGAGCAGTACTTC
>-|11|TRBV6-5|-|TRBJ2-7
CASSYEGWEFF
TGTGCCAGCAGTTATGAGGGCTGGGAGTTCTTC